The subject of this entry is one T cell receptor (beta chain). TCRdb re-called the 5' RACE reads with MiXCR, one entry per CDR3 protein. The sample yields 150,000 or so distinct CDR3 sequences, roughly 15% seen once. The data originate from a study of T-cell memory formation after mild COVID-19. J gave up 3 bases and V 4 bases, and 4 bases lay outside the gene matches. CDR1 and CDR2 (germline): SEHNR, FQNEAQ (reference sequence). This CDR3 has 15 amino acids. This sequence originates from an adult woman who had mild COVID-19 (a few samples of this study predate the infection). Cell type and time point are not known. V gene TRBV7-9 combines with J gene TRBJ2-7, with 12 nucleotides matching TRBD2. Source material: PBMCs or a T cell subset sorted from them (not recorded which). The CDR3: CASSSRLAGVYEQYF. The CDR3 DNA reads TGTGCCAGCAGCTCCAGACTAGCGGGAGTCTACGAGCAGTACTTC.